The 25 T cell receptor beta chains below all came from one sample that was sequenced in a study of blood T cells in healthy people across ages. A second PCR of 7 to 11 cycles used a sample-barcoded 5' primer and a J-beta primer mix. TCRdb passed the 5' RACE reads through MiXCR, listing each CDR3 protein once. Altogether about 1.4 million distinct CDR3 sequences are present, approximately 59% being singletons, with the ten largest covering 5% to 7%. Sequenced sample: blood. The origin of the receptors is a man aged 18 to 30 in good health.

CDR3: CASRTGTNTGELFF. The CDR3 coding sequence is TGTGCCAGCAGAACAGGGACCAACACCGGGGAGCTGTTTTTT. V gene TRBV25-1 combines with J gene TRBJ2-2, with D perhaps matching TRBD1 (6 bases). Trimming pared 6 bases from V and 2 bases from J, leaving 10 bases between. The length of the CDR3 is 14 residues. Germline-derived CDR1 and CDR2 are MGHDK and SYGVNS.

This clonotype was picked up a small number of times. This chain uses TRBV4-1 with TRBJ2-7; the D is unclear. The germline CDR1 and CDR2 sequences are MGHRA and YSYEKL. The CDR3 loop spans 13 amino acids. Deletions cut 1 base from V and 4 bases from J, with 8 bases between. This chain's CDR3 is CASSQVLHYEQYF. The CDR3 DNA is TGCGCCAGCAGCCAAGTTCTGCATTACGAGCAGTACTTC.

This clonotype was counted a few times. The rearrangement joins TRBV4-2 to TRBJ2-2; D is undetermined. With 5 bases removed from V and 7 bases from J, the gap between germline ends came to 11 bases. The CDR3 runs 13 residues. Germline V lookup: CDR1 LGHNA, CDR2 YNFKEQ. In nucleotides, the CDR3 is TGTGCCAGCAGCACCCGGTGGGGCGGGGAGCTGTTTTTT. This sequence encodes CASSTRWGGELFF.

This clonotype was seen repeatedly, ten times or more. The junction departs from germline at one end; a sequencing error may be responsible. V usage is TRBV4-1 and J usage is TRBJ1-1, with D perhaps TRBD1 (6 bases). Germline CDR1 reads MGHRA; CDR2 reads YSYEKL. This CDR3 contains 12 residues. CDR3 DNA: TGTGCCAGCAGCCAGGGGTACACTGAAGCTTTCTTT. Translation: CASSQGYTEAFF.

This clonotype was observed a few times. The chain uses TRBV3-1 and TRBJ2-1; a weak D match, TRBD2 (6 bases). With 7 bases removed from V and 2 bases from J, the gap between germline ends came to 12 bases. This CDR3 spans 14 amino acids. Germline V gene data show CDR1 as LGHDT and CDR2 as YNNKEL (reference sequence). Here the CDR3 DNA reads TGTGCCAGCACCGGGACTTACGCCTACAATGAGCAGTTCTTC. It specifies CASTGTYAYNEQFF.

The chain has TRBV28 and TRBJ2-1; possibly TRBD1 for D (5 bases). The CDR3 is 14 amino acids. Deletions cut 6 bases from V and 10 bases from J, with 19 bases between. Germline CDR1 is MDHEN and CDR2 is SYDVKM. The CDR3 DNA is TGTGCCAGCAGCCCAAAAGGGGCCGGCGACGAGCAGTTCTTC. Translated: CASSPKGAGDEQFF.

The chain carries TRBV3-1 and TRBJ2-1, with TRBD2 matching over 10 bases. After removal of 7 bases from V and 2 bases from J, the junction contained 5 bases not matched to a gene. The germline V gene encodes CDR1 LGHDT and CDR2 YNNKEL (reference sequence). This CDR3 contains 15 residues. This CDR3 reads CASTHGTSAYNEQFF. In nucleotides, the CDR3 is TGTGCCAGCACCCATGGGACTAGCGCCTACAATGAGCAGTTCTTC.

CDR3 sequence: CASSQTTIGDTIYF. CDR3 bases: TGTGCCAGCAGTCAGACCACCATCGGCGACACCATATATTTT. The V gene is TRBV6-2 or TRBV6-3, the J gene TRBJ1-3, with unresolved D. Germline V gives CDR1 MNHEY, CDR2 SVGEGT. This CDR3 comprises 14 residues. The V and J ends lost 5 bases and 8 bases respectively, with 16 bases between them.

The rearrangement links TRBV10-3 to TRBJ1-1, with a possible D match to TRBD1 (5 bases). CDR1 and CDR2 (germline): ENHRY, SYGVKD. V dropped 10 bases and J dropped 2 bases, with 17 bases sitting between them. The CDR3 totals 14 residues. This CDR3 is CATRGVGANTEAFF. CDR3 nucleotides: TGTGCCACTCGTGGGGTCGGGGCTAACACTGAAGCTTTCTTT.

The CDR3 is CASTVGPSYEQYF. The CDR3 region has the DNA TGTGCCAGCACCGTAGGGCCAAGCTACGAGCAGTACTTC. The rearrangement links TRBV12-3 or TRBV12-4 to TRBJ2-7, with D unclear. The V gene lost 7 bases and the J gene lost 3 bases, with 13 bases spanning the gap. The CDR3 covers 13 residues.

The V and J genes are TRBV5-6 and TRBJ2-7, with 7 bases that match TRBD2. Germline V CDR1 and CDR2: SGHDT, YYEEEE. This CDR3 is built from 13 residues. The J segment lost 4 bases and the V segment lost 3 bases, leaving 4 bases of the junction unmatched. CDR3 nucleotide sequence: TGTGCCAGCAGCTCCTCTAGCGGTTACGAGCAGTACTTC. Its translation is CASSSSSGYEQYF.

This clonotype was counted only a few times. V and J are TRBV27 and TRBJ2-5, with D unclear. The germline gives CDR1 MNHEY, CDR2 SMNVEV (reference sequence). V was pared by 0 bases and J by 11 bases, with 10 bases between. CDR3 size: 12 residues. Here the CDR3 reads CASSLSRSEQYF. For the CDR3, the DNA is TGTGCCAGCAGTTTATCCAGGAGTGAGCAGTACTTC.

The chain carries TRBV11-2 and TRBJ2-1, with a possible D match to TRBD2 (6 bases). CDR1 SGHAT and CDR2 FQNNGV come from the germline V gene. Trimming removed 5 bases from V and 6 bases from J, with 20 bases in between. CDR3 length: 16 residues. CDR3 coding DNA: TGTGCCAGCAGCCCCAGGAACAGACTAGGGGCCAATGAGCAGTTCTTC. Translation gives CASSPRNRLGANEQFF. The full variable domain, completed using reference TRBV11-2 and TRBJ2-1, is EAGVAQSPRYKIIEKRQSVAFWCNPISGHATLYWYQQILGQGPKLLIQFQNNGVVDDSQLPKDRFSAERLKGVDSTLKIQPAKLEDSAVYLCASSPRNRLGANEQFFGPGTRLTVL.

The V gene is TRBV20-1, the J gene TRBJ2-1, with 11 positions matching TRBD2. The CDR3 consists of 20 residues. J lost 3 bases, V lost 5 bases, and 21 bases had no gene match. From germline, CDR1 is DFQATT and CDR2 SNEGSKA (reference sequence). The CDR3 bases are TGCAGTGCTGGATTAATCAATCCGGGACTAGCGGCCCTAGGCTACAATGAGCAGTTCTTC. This encodes CSAGLINPGLAALGYNEQFF.

This chain links TRBV27 with TRBJ1-6, with a tentative D call TRBD1 (6 bases). Between the trimmed V and J ends, which lost 7 bases and 9 bases, there was a span of 19 bases. The CDR3 sequence is 15 residues long. Germline V gene data show CDR1 as MNHEY and CDR2 as SMNVEV (reference sequence). CDR3 region: CASTSYEGGISPLHF. DNA for the CDR3: TGTGCCAGCACAAGCTATGAGGGGGGGATTTCACCCCTCCACTTT.

The chain uses TRBV11-2 and TRBJ1-1, with D hard to call. This CDR3 has 14 residues. Germline V gives CDR1 SGHAT, CDR2 FQNNGV. Deletions cut 4 bases from V and 5 bases from J, with 14 bases between. Written as DNA, the CDR3 is TGTGCCAGCAGCTCAATCCGAGCTGGGACTGAAGCTTTCTTT. This translates into CASSSIRAGTEAFF.

This rearrangement joins TRBV4-2 to TRBJ2-7, with D uncertain. V was cut by 0 bases and J by 2 bases, with 14 bases left in between. Germline CDR1 LGHNA, CDR2 YNFKEQ. The length of the CDR3 is 16 residues. The CDR3 reads CASSQEPRLVAYEQYF. In DNA form, the CDR3 reads TGTGCCAGCAGCCAAGAGCCCCGCCTCGTAGCCTACGAGCAGTACTTC.

This chain uses TRBV4-1 with TRBJ2-3, with D possibly being TRBD1 (5 bases). With 1 base removed from V and 2 bases from J, the gap between germline ends came to 16 bases. Germline V gene data show CDR1 as MGHRA and CDR2 as YSYEKL. The CDR3 is 17 residues long. The CDR3 protein is CASSQGRGLPPTDTQYF. The DNA for the CDR3 is TGCGCCAGCAGCCAAGGAAGGGGCCTCCCCCCCACAGATACGCAGTATTTT.

The chain uses TRBV7-2 and TRBJ1-2, with 9 bases fitting TRBD1. The junction had 5 bases not matched to a gene; V was cut back by 3 bases and J by 6 bases. The CDR3 is 14 residues long. The germline V gene has CDR1 SGHTA and CDR2 FQGNSA. The CDR3 DNA sequence: TGTGCCAGCAGCTTGGGGACAGGGCGGGATGGCTACACCTTC. The encoded protein is CASSLGTGRDGYTF.

The sample holds a few counts of this clonotype. The genes are TRBV12-5 and TRBJ2-5; D might be TRBD1 or TRBD2, each matching 6 bases. The germline V and J ends were trimmed by 6 bases and 2 bases, with 19 bases remaining between them. The V gene's germline CDR1 is LGHNT and CDR2 FRNRAP. The CDR3 sequence is 16 residues long. Here the CDR3 reads CASGPSQGGAQETQYF. CDR3 DNA sequence: TGTGCTAGTGGCCCCTCACAGGGAGGAGCACAAGAGACCCAGTACTTC.

The table lists this clonotype with a few counts. This chain links TRBV28 with TRBJ2-3, with 7 bases fitting TRBD2. The CDR3 extends over 15 amino acids. J lost 4 bases, V lost 2 bases, and 6 bases had no gene match. CDR1 is MDHEN, CDR2 SYDVKM, per germline. CDR3 sequence reads: CASSLHLAESDTQYF. Here the CDR3 DNA reads TGTGCCAGCAGTTTACACCTAGCGGAGTCAGATACGCAGTATTTT.

This clonotype was recorded a few times. The chain carries TRBV13 and TRBJ2-7, with D uncertain. V gave up 4 bases and J gave up 7 bases, with 14 bases separating them. CDR3 length: 13 amino acids. Germline V gives CDR1 PRHDT, CDR2 FYEKMQ (reference sequence). The CDR3 nucleotides are TGTGCCAGCAGCTCAACCCGGCTAGGGGAGCAGTACTTC. Translation gives CASSSTRLGEQYF.

About this clonotype itself: The germline gene is not matched at one end of the junction; a read error may be the cause. The V and J genes are TRBV7-7 and TRBJ1-1; TRBD1 might be the D (5 bases). The CDR3 covers 13 residues. From germline, CDR1 is SSHAT and CDR2 FNYEAQ (reference sequence). In DNA form, the CDR3 reads TGTGCTAGCAGCACGGGACCTCATACTGAAGCTTTCTTT. This sequence encodes CASSTGPHTEAFF.

This clonotype occurred many times. J is TRBJ2-3 and V is TRBV6-4; D unclear. V was shortened by 6 bases and J by 0 bases, with 10 bases between the two germline ends. The CDR3 is 14 residues long. The V gene's germline CDR1 is MRHNA and CDR2 SNTAGT. The DNA for the CDR3 is TGTGCCAGCAGGGAGACATATAGCACAGATACGCAGTATTTT. This encodes CASRETYSTDTQYF.

The V call is TRBV9, the J call TRBJ1-2; 9 bases agree with TRBD1. Losses at the gene ends were 3 bases for V and 2 bases for J; bases not matched to a gene: 14. CDR3 size: 18 residues. The germline V gene has CDR1 SGDLS and CDR2 YYNGEE. CDR3 coding DNA: TGTGCCAGCAGCGGAGAATCCCGGACAGGGGTGGTAAACTATGGCTACACCTTC. Translation gives CASSGESRTGVVNYGYTF.